This TCR beta chain came from a study of T cell changes during pregnancy in multiple sclerosis. Profiling relied on immunoSEQ multiplex PCR, and the TCRdb table lists in-frame clones only, not all of them. The repertoire includes under 50,000 clones, about nine tenths of them detected once, and about 1.2% sits in the top ten. Germline V lookup: CDR1 MDHEN, CDR2 SYDVKM. The length of the CDR3 is 15 residues. Germline trimming cut 6 bases from V and 7 bases from J; bases unmatched to any gene: 10. The V call is TRBV28, the J call TRBJ2-1; 9 bases match TRBD1. The sequencing here drew on CD4+ T cells from peripheral blood mononuclear cells, taken after pregnancy. This sequence originates from a female donor with multiple sclerosis, enrolled in a pregnancy study. This CDR3 reads CASSPTGGAGNEQFF. As DNA, the CDR3 is TGTGCCAGCAGCCCTACAGGGGGCGCGGGTAATGAGCAGTTCTTC. The whole variable domain, filled in from reference TRBV28 and TRBJ2-1, reads DVKVTQSSRYLVKRTGEKVFLECVQDMDHENMFWYRQDPGLGLRLIYFSYDVKMKEKGDIPEGYSVSREKKERFSLILESASTNQTSMYLCASSPTGGAGNEQFFGPGTRLTVL.